Listed below are T cell receptor beta chains from one sample, sequenced in a study of T cells in Graves' hyperthyroidism and ophthalmopathy. TCRdb fed the multiplex PCR reads into MiXCR, producing one record per CDR3 protein. The repertoire holds about 560,000 distinct CDR3 sequences, with around 15% as singletons. Sequencing was done on a sample of blood. These receptors all come from a woman aged 18-29 years with Graves' hyperthyroidism. Both conserved end residues are part of each CDR3. A D gene is named only where the DNA matches it firmly. Some rows have no size entry. The others give once, few or many, or a class for an expanded clone.

v_call	j_call	cdr3_length	d_call	clone_size	cdr3_nt	cdr3_aa
TRBV4-1	TRBJ2-5	13	-	few	TGCGCCAGCAGCCAGGACGGTGAAGAGACCCAGTACTTC	CASSQDGEETQYF
TRBV7-8	TRBJ1-1	13	-	-	TGTGCCAGCAGCTTATCCCTTTCAGGGTTGGCTTTCTTT	CASSLSLSGLAFF
TRBV20-1	TRBJ2-1	14	TRBD2	many	TGCAGTGCTATGGGACTAGCAGAATACAATGAGCAGTTCTTC	CSAMGLAEYNEQFF
TRBV30	TRBJ2-1	15	-	many	TGTGCCTGGAGCGAAGGGGACTGGATCTACAATGAGCAGTTCTTC	CAWSEGDWIYNEQFF
TRBV12-3/TRBV12-4	TRBJ2-7	15	-	many	TGTGCCAGCAGTTCCACCACAACAGGTCTCGTGGGGCAGTACTTC	CASSSTTTGLVGQYF
TRBV18	TRBJ2-2	14	-	many	TGTGCCAGCTCACCCCTCCCAAAGGCTTGGGAGCTGTTTTTT	CASSPLPKAWELFF
TRBV28	TRBJ2-1	16	TRBD2	many	TGTGCCAGCAGTTTATGGGGGACTAGTTCCTACAATGAGCAGTTCTTC	CASSLWGTSSYNEQFF
TRBV20-1	TRBJ2-7	13	-	many	TGCAGTGCTAGTATCGTCCACTCCTACGAGCAGTACTTC	CSASIVHSYEQYF
TRBV27	TRBJ2-1	15	-	few	TGTGCCAGCAGTACCTGGGACAAGGGCTACAATGAGCAGTTCTTC	CASSTWDKGYNEQFF
TRBV11-2	TRBJ2-7	13	-	many	TGTGCCAGCAGCCCCGGGGGCCACTACGAGCAGTACTTC	CASSPGGHYEQYF
TRBV10-3	TRBJ1-5	14	TRBD1	few	TGTGCCATCAGGGGAGACAGGGACCATCAGCCCCAGCATTTT	CAIRGDRDHQPQHF
TRBV20-1	TRBJ1-6	15	-	many	TGCAGTGCTAGAAGTCCCGGGGGGCAGGATTCACCCCTCCACTTT	CSARSPGGQDSPLHF
TRBV7-2	TRBJ2-2	18	TRBD2	few	TGTGCCAGCAGCTTAGGACTAGCGGGAGGGCCCCACACCGGGGAGCTGTTTTTT	CASSLGLAGGPHTGELFF
TRBV10-1	TRBJ2-2	12	-	few	TGCGCCAGCAGTGAAAGTCGGTCGGAGCTGTTTTTT	CASSESRSELFF
TRBV19	TRBJ2-7	14	-	-	TGTGCCAGTAGTGACCGGGACTCGGGGTACGAGCAGTACTTC	CASSDRDSGYEQYF
TRBV9	TRBJ2-5	15	-	few	TGTGCCAGCAGCGTAGACCCCCGGTCTCGCCCAACCCAGTACTTC	CASSVDPRSRPTQYF
TRBV20-1	TRBJ2-5	18	TRBD1	few	TGCAGTGCTAGAGACCTTGAGGCCTCGACAGGGCCCCAAGAGACCCAGTACTTC	CSARDLEASTGPQETQYF
TRBV28	TRBJ2-2	15	-	many	TGTGCCAGCAGTTTCTTGGGGCGGGACACCGGGGAGCTGTTTTTT	CASSFLGRDTGELFF
TRBV6-2/TRBV6-3	TRBJ2-2	17	TRBD2	once	TGTGCCAGCAGTTACCGTAGAGGGAGGGAGGTCACCGGGGAGCTGTTTTTT	CASSYRRGREVTGELFF
TRBV3-1	TRBJ2-1	17	-	many	TGTGCCAGCAGCCAAGAAACGGCGGGTAATTCCTACAATGAGCAGTTCTTC	CASSQETAGNSYNEQFF
TRBV29-1	TRBJ1-1	19	-	-	TGCAGCGTTGAGGTATATGGTTCAGGGAAAATCTTAGGAGACACTGAAGCTTTCTTT	CSVEVYGSGKILGDTEAFF
TRBV14	TRBJ1-1	11	-	few	TGTGCCAGCAGCCACACGAGCGAAGCTTTCTTT	CASSHTSEAFF
TRBV12-3/TRBV12-4	TRBJ2-2	14	-	-	TGTGCCAGCAGTTGGGGGACTCCCACCGGGGAGCTGTTTTTT	CASSWGTPTGELFF
TRBV5-1	TRBJ2-7	13	-	many	TGCGCCAGCAGCTTAGCCCTCTCCTACGAGCAGTACTTC	CASSLALSYEQYF
TRBV11-2	TRBJ2-7	18	-	few	TGTGCCAGCAGGGGGTTTGGGGGGGGGGCGAGTCTCTCCTACGAGCAGTACTTC	CASRGFGGGASLSYEQYF
TRBV20-1	TRBJ2-7	11	-	many	TGCAGTGCTAGAGGAGGTTACGAGCAGTACTTC	CSARGGYEQYF
TRBV6-4	TRBJ2-1	18	TRBD2	-	TGTGCCAGCGTGGGACTAGCGGGGCTCGAGGGGTCCTACAATGAGCAGTTCTTC	CASVGLAGLEGSYNEQFF
TRBV20-1	TRBJ2-7	13	TRBD2	-	TGCAGCTCTACGGCGGGAGGATGGGGCGAGCAGTACTTC	CSSTAGGWGEQYF
TRBV2	TRBJ1-5	15	TRBD1	few	TGTGCCAGCAGGTCAGGGGGTTATGGCAATCAGCCCCAGCATTTT	CASRSGGYGNQPQHF
TRBV30	TRBJ1-1	11	-	-	TGTGCCTGGACGGTTTATACTGAAGGTTTCTTT	CAWTVYTEGFF
TRBV7-2	TRBJ2-7	15	-	few	TGTGCCAGCAGCGCATACCGGGACCCCTCCTACGAGCAGTACTTC	CASSAYRDPSYEQYF
TRBV6-1	TRBJ2-3	17	TRBD1	-	TGTGCCAGCAGTGTAACCCCGGGACAGGGCTCCACAGATACGCAGTATTTT	CASSVTPGQGSTDTQYF
TRBV7-9	TRBJ1-2	15	-	many	TGTGCCAGCAGCTTAGGGCAGGCAGCTAACTATGGCTACACCTTC	CASSLGQAANYGYTF
TRBV2	TRBJ1-5	16	-	many	TGTGCCAGCAGTGATATTAGGACCTTGGGATATCAGCCCCAGCATTTT	CASSDIRTLGYQPQHF
TRBV18	TRBJ1-2	15	TRBD1	many	TGTGCCAGCTCACCCGGGACAGGCGATTTCTATGGCTACACCTTC	CASSPGTGDFYGYTF
TRBV28	TRBJ1-5	13	-	many	TGTGCCAGCAGGCAAGGGATCAATCAGCCCCAGCATTTT	CASRQGINQPQHF
TRBV6-1	TRBJ2-5	15	-	few	TGTGCCAGCGGCAACCTACAGGGCCCCCAAGAGACCCAGTACTTC	CASGNLQGPQETQYF
TRBV20-1	TRBJ2-7	16	TRBD2	-	TGCAGTGCTAGTGATCCGCTAGCGGGATTCGACTACGAGCAGTACTTC	CSASDPLAGFDYEQYF
TRBV15	TRBJ2-5	18	-	few	TGTGCCACTGTGCGAAACCCTCCAGGCGGGGATTTCTCCGAGACCCAGTACTTC	CATVRNPPGGDFSETQYF
TRBV9	TRBJ1-1	14	-	-	TGTGCCAGCAGCGTAGTGGGGGGCCCGGATGAAGCTTTCTTT	CASSVVGGPDEAFF
TRBV20-1	TRBJ2-1	10	-	-	TGCAGGGTTGGCAACAATGAGCAGTTCTTC	CRVGNNEQFF
TRBV27	TRBJ1-5	15	-	few	TGTGCCAGCAGTTTAAAGGGTCGAAGCAATCAGCCCCAGCATTTT	CASSLKGRSNQPQHF
TRBV19	TRBJ2-3	14	TRBD2	many	TGTGCCAGTAACGAGGGACTAGCGTCAGATACGCAGTATTTT	CASNEGLASDTQYF
TRBV6-1	TRBJ1-1	14	-	many	TGTGCCAGCAGTGTAGGGCCAATAAACACTGAAGCTTTCTTT	CASSVGPINTEAFF
TRBV4-1	TRBJ2-7	15	-	-	TGCGCCAGCAGCCCAGTTCTCGGGAGTACCTACGAGCAGTACTTC	CASSPVLGSTYEQYF
TRBV28	TRBJ1-2	14	-	many	TGTGCCAGCAGTATCGGGGATCTCATCTATGGCTACACCTTC	CASSIGDLIYGYTF
TRBV3-1	TRBJ1-1	14	TRBD1	many	TGTGCCAGCAGCCAAGCAGACAGGGACACTGAAGCTTTCTTT	CASSQADRDTEAFF
TRBV25-1	TRBJ2-7	20	-	many	TGTGCCAGCAGTGACACTTCCGGCACCTTTTTCAGGAGAAAACCTTACGAGCAGTACTTC	CASSDTSGTFFRRKPYEQYF
TRBV7-2	TRBJ2-7	13	-	-	TGTGCCAGCAGCGCTTCTATCCGGCCCCAGCAGTACTTC	CASSASIRPQQYF
TRBV28	TRBJ1-3	14	-	-	TGTGCCAGCGCCACAGGGAGTCCTGGAAACACCATATATTTT	CASATGSPGNTIYF
TRBV10-2	TRBJ1-1	12	-	few	TGCGCCAGCACCCATACAGGAATCGAAGCTTTCTTT	CASTHTGIEAFF
TRBV12-3/TRBV12-4	TRBJ2-7	14	TRBD1	-	TGTGCCAGCAGTGAGACAGGGGGTTTCTACGAGCAGTACTTC	CASSETGGFYEQYF
TRBV10-3	TRBJ2-1	14	TRBD2	-	TGTGCCATCGGCCCGACTAGCACCTACAATGAGCAGTTCTTC	CAIGPTSTYNEQFF
TRBV4-3	TRBJ2-2	14	-	-	TGCGCCAGCAGCCAAGTGTTTAACACCGGGGAGCTGTTTTTT	CASSQVFNTGELFF
TRBV3-1	TRBJ2-7	15	TRBD1	few	TGTGCCAGCAGCCTGGGGACAGGGGGATTATACGAGCAGTACTTC	CASSLGTGGLYEQYF